Given below is one T cell receptor beta chain in context. The antigen it binds to is not known. No base quality information exists; no much larger clone differs at one position. Using the deep immunoSEQ assay, multiplex PCR amplified TCR CDR3 regions from genomic DNA. Genomic DNA extracted from each cell subset was distributed evenly over all wells of several immunoSEQ 96-well plates, and each plate served as one replicate. Each replicate PCR for sorted subsets received about 210 ng genomic DNA, equal to about 30,000 T cell genomes. Purified libraries were quantified with a Qubit 3.0 fluorometer, sized on a Bioanalyzer 2100, and re-quantified with the KAPA Library Quantification kit. Every immunoSEQ 96-well plate was sequenced on a separate single-read 150-cycle Illumina NextSeq 550 flow cell. In the paper's pipeline: Because only junctional sequences without quality scores were contained in the immunoSEQ output, filtering matching that applied to full-length reads could not be performed. To assign V/J genes and CDR3, sequences were annotated against IMGT germline references using PyIR, a Python wrapper for IgBLAST v1.9. Any read was removed if the V/J assignment was weak (E-value above 1e-6), the CDR3 was missing, or the read contained stop codons, out-of-frame junctions, or ambiguous translated residues. A V3J clonotype was defined by an identical inferred V gene, J gene, and CDR3 amino acid sequence. To compute the percentage overlap between repertoires, the number of shared unique clonotypes was divided by the size of the smaller repertoire. Three approaches were used to assess repertoire richness: RTK rarefaction, the Chao1 estimator, and Recon v2.1 estimates of unobserved clonotypes. OLGA was used to compute generation probabilities for all TCRbeta clonotypes that the gDNA method yielded from four donors. TCRdb mirrors the immuneACCESS table, restricted to in-frame sequences. Some clones are absent from its copies; in checked studies, under half trace to an unresolved V gene, and the reason for the others is unknown. That table is the source of V, J and clone size, and D and trimming were worked out from the DNA. A total of more than 200,000 clones appear in this sample, 65% to 70% of them only once. Of the sample, approximately 12% is held by the ten largest clones.

This sample was taken from a study of shared clonotypes between healthy human individuals (dated by TCRdb to the early 2020s). Concerning the study at large: The cohort comprised a couple of women and three men aged 18 to 49 years. Libraries were prepared and TCR repertoires were sequenced by different laboratories using diverse techniques, in order to increase sequencing depth and limit assay-specific biases. Each donor's leukapheresis produced roughly between roughly 0.94 and 9.5 billion PBMCs. Per donor, three plates each were used for CD4 naive and CD4 memory, two for CD8 naive, and one for CD8 memory. Blood TCR repertoires of roughly five healthy adults were deeply sequenced to estimate repertoire size and the extent of clonotype sharing between individuals.

Its CDR3 holds 14 amino acids, cysteine through phenylalanine. Only CDR3 DNA remains: 42 bases, in frame from the first base. V is pruned by 5 bases and J by 3 bases, leaving 4 bases of the junction without a gene match. CDR1 and CDR2 are drawn from the germline V gene: SGHVS, FNYEAQ. The full study reports these points: Only blood was sampled, and tissue TCR repertoires likely differ from those in blood. Even with the large sequencing depth, rarefaction of the sorted-subset datasets indicated that sequencing was incomplete. Roughly 5% of naive CD4, 3.5% of naive CD8, about 2.5% of memory CD4, and less than 0.45% of memory CD8 clonotypes were shared across a few donors. The genetic and exposure-history diversity represented was limited by the small number of donors. Based on pairwise subsampling, the degree of clonotype sharing among donors was expected to be affected by sequencing depth. Estimated clonotype richness was generally larger for naive than for memory subsets. Compared with non-shared clonotypes, the clonotypes found in all four sorted-subset donors had higher generation probabilities.

Healthy HIV-negative adults with no recently reported acute infections or vaccinations were included as donors. All donors were Caucasian adults living in Nashville, Tennessee, USA. CD4+ T cells were enriched by magnetic negative selection; naive cells were then positively selected on CD45RA, and the negative fraction formed the memory subset. Blood was obtained by leukapheresis, after which PBMCs were separated by Ficoll-Histopaque density gradient centrifugation and cryopreserved in liquid nitrogen vapor phase. Purity and quantity of every magnetically sorted T cell population were checked by analytical flow cytometry. Genomic DNA was isolated from every sorted fraction and measured by UV absorbance on a Nanodrop 2000c.

Recombination connected TRBV7-6 to TRBJ2-5; 9 central nucleotides agree with TRBD1. Material: memory CD4+ T cells sorted from blood. The cell subset or site label, read with the paper, signifies: CD45RA-negative fraction. This receptor was obtained from a man aged 30 to 45 in good health. The sequenced DNA: TGTGCCAGCAGCGAATGGGACAGGGAAGAGACCCAGTACTTC. Its protein reads: CASSEWDREETQYF.